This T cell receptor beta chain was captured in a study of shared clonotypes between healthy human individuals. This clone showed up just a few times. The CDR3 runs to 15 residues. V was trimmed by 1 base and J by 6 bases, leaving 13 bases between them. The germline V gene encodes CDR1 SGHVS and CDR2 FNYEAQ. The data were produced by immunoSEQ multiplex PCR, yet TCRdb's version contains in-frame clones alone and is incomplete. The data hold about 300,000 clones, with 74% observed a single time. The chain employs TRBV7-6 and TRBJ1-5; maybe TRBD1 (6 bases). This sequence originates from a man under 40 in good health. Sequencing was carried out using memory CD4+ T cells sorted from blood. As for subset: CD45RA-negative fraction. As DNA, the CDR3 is TGTGCCAGCAGCTTAGAACAGGGCGAGGGTCAGCCCCAGCATTTT. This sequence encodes CASSLEQGEGQPQHF.